The rows below give T cell receptor beta chains drawn from one sample of a study of identical twins. TCRdb redid the calling of the 5' RACE reads with MiXCR, one entry per CDR3 protein. The profile shows roughly 720,000 distinct CDR3 sequences, 18% of them singletons. The same sample was also studied in work on T cells expressing NK-cell markers.

Material for sequencing was PBMCs. The receptor set was obtained from a woman in her late teens or twenties in good health. CDR3s leave out the opening cysteine and the closing phenylalanine or tryptophan. D genes are given only for firm matches. Rows give clone size only sometimes, using once, few, many, or a class for an expanded clone.

clone_size: few; v_call: TRBV20-1; d_call: -; cdr3_aa: SARLRRGDTQY
clone_size: few; v_call: TRBV7-9; d_call: -; cdr3_aa: ASSFLVSTDTQY
clone_size: few; v_call: TRBV10-3; d_call: -; cdr3_aa: AIGKGDTQY
clone_size: few; v_call: TRBV7-2; d_call: -; cdr3_aa: ASSSPRVTGELF
clone_size: few; v_call: TRBV7-2; d_call: -; cdr3_aa: ASILNRQEAMNTEAF
clone_size: few; v_call: TRBV25-1; d_call: TRBD1; cdr3_aa: ASYSSDRGAYNEQF
clone_size: few; v_call: TRBV7-2; d_call: TRBD2; cdr3_aa: ASSLILAGPYLQY
clone_size: -; v_call: TRBV20-1; d_call: TRBD1; cdr3_aa: SARVILDRGGQY
clone_size: -; v_call: TRBV20-1; d_call: -; cdr3_aa: SARGRTGLETQY
clone_size: -; v_call: TRBV7-9; d_call: -; cdr3_aa: ASSLKGVAEQF
clone_size: -; v_call: TRBV5-1; d_call: TRBD2; cdr3_aa: ASSLPSGGLLQETQY
clone_size: few; v_call: TRBV3-1; d_call: -; cdr3_aa: ASSQKTIQY
clone_size: many; v_call: TRBV6-5; d_call: -; cdr3_aa: ASVAGNNEQF
clone_size: -; v_call: TRBV3-1; d_call: -; cdr3_aa: ASSHGGGSVRNIQY
clone_size: -; v_call: TRBV6-5; d_call: TRBD1; cdr3_aa: ASSYGAGQGTEAF
clone_size: few; v_call: TRBV20-1; d_call: -; cdr3_aa: SAATGSRTEAF
clone_size: many; v_call: TRBV12-3/TRBV12-4; d_call: -; cdr3_aa: ASSLIRGSGEAF
clone_size: -; v_call: TRBV4-3; d_call: -; cdr3_aa: ASSQAFENYNEQF
clone_size: few; v_call: TRBV7-9; d_call: -; cdr3_aa: ASSLSTEGGYT
clone_size: few; v_call: TRBV5-1; d_call: -; cdr3_aa: ASSLAPGTPRSYNEQF
clone_size: -; v_call: TRBV5-1; d_call: -; cdr3_aa: ASSLTRGGPDTEAF
clone_size: many; v_call: TRBV13; d_call: TRBD2; cdr3_aa: ASGLAGVTYNEQF
clone_size: many; v_call: TRBV20-1; d_call: -; cdr3_aa: SASNSNYGYT
clone_size: -; v_call: TRBV7-2; d_call: -; cdr3_aa: ASSLGLRTQY
clone_size: many; v_call: TRBV4-1; d_call: TRBD2; cdr3_aa: ASSQVVSGGLYEQY
clone_size: few; v_call: TRBV10-3; d_call: TRBD2; cdr3_aa: AISGGGLAGGNEQF
clone_size: few; v_call: TRBV5-5; d_call: TRBD2; cdr3_aa: ATSIQLAASYNEQF
clone_size: -; v_call: TRBV11-3; d_call: TRBD2; cdr3_aa: ASSFMAGGGYEQY
clone_size: -; v_call: TRBV6-1; d_call: TRBD2; cdr3_aa: ASSATSGLDYEQY
clone_size: -; v_call: TRBV11-2; d_call: TRBD1; cdr3_aa: ASSSGTVFYGYT
clone_size: few; v_call: TRBV10-3; d_call: -; cdr3_aa: AISESIGDGSTDTQY
clone_size: -; v_call: TRBV24-1; d_call: -; cdr3_aa: ATSDTGRRGTDTQY